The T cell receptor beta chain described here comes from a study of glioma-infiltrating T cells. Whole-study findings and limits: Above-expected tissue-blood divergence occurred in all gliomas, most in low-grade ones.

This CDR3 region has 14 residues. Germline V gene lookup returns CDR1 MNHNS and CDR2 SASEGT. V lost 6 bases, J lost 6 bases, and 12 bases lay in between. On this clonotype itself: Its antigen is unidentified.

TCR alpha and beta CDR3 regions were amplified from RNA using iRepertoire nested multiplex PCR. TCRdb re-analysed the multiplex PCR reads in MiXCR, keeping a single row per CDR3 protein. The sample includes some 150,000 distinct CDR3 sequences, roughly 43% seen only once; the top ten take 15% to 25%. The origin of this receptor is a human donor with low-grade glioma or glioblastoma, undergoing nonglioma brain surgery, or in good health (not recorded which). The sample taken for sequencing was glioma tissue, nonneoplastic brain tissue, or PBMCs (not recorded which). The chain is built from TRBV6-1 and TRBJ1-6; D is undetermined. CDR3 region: CASRSIPANSPLHF. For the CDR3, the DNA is TGTGCCAGCAGGTCCATACCCGCTAATTCACCCCTCCACTTT.